The T cell receptor (beta chain) under discussion was sequenced for a study of blood T cells in healthy people across ages. The study, taken as a whole, reports: While age rose, TCR beta diversity per million T cells dropped in a roughly linear way. Diversity was higher, and naive CD4+ cells more numerous, in long-lived donors than in aged donors.

This clonotype was counted once. What it binds is not known. A second roughly 6 to 11 cycle PCR used barcoded and J-beta primers. Each CDR3 protein is one row after TCRdb ran MiXCR on the 5' RACE reads. Of approximately 790,000 distinct CDR3 sequences in the sample, less than 80% were seen once. Healthy Caucasian individuals from Russia aged about 6 to 95 were enrolled as donors. Extraction yielded at least 5 micrograms of total RNA per sample. Between the trimmed V and J ends, which lost 5 bases and 2 bases, there was a span of 13 bases. In germline, CDR1 is LNHNV, CDR2 YYDKDF (reference sequence). The CDR3 extends over 15 amino acids.

The source material was blood. The chain links TRBV15 to TRBJ2-4, with D perhaps matching TRBD1 or TRBD2 (5 bases each). This TCR was recovered from a man aged 25 to 45 in good health. This CDR3 reads CATSGTGTPKNIQYF. The CDR3 region has the DNA TGTGCCACCAGCGGCACCGGGACCCCCAAAAACATTCAGTACTTC.